This T cell receptor (beta chain) was found in a study of shared clonotypes between healthy human individuals. This CDR3 has 16 amino acids. V shed 4 bases and J 4 bases; nucleotides not matched to a gene: 9. CDR1 MNHNY and CDR2 SVGAGI come from the germline V gene (reference sequence). Sequenced by immunoSEQ multiplex PCR; TCRdb stores in-frame clones only, minus some. Found here are 2,100,000 or so clones, approximately 94% of them singletons; the top ten hold 0.1% to 0.15%. The sequence came from a man younger than 35 in good health. The rearrangement joins TRBV6-6 to TRBJ1-2; TRBD1 matches 10 bases. The sequenced sample was naive CD4+ T cells sorted from blood. Subset given: CD45RA+ positively selected. The CDR3 sequence: CASSSTGQGGGYGYTF. CDR3 sequence (DNA): TGTGCCAGCAGTTCCACCGGACAGGGGGGAGGCTATGGCTACACCTTC.